The 9 T cell receptor beta chains below all came from one sample that was sequenced in a study of response to subunit inactivated influenza vaccine. In TCRdb, the RT-PCR reads were re-called with MiXCR into one record per CDR3 protein. Found here are about 500,000 distinct CDR3 sequences, approximately 15% of them singletons; the top ten hold 3%. The specimen comprised CD4+ T cells sorted from PBMCs, sampled 23 months after vaccination. The origin of the receptors is a man aged 50-75 years who received an inactivated influenza vaccine.

This clonotype was recorded many times. The rearrangement joins TRBV11-2 to TRBJ2-1; D is perhaps TRBD1 or TRBD2 (6 bases each). The germline gives CDR1 SGHAT, CDR2 FQNNGV. V was shortened by 6 bases and J by 8 bases, with 11 bases between the two germline ends. The CDR3 covers 12 residues. The CDR3 protein is CASSWRGDEQFF. The CDR3 DNA is TGTGCCAGCAGTTGGAGGGGGGATGAGCAGTTCTTC.

This clonotype was recorded a few times. The chain employs TRBV6-6 and TRBJ1-4, with D unresolved. The CDR3 consists of 13 residues. Per the germline V gene, CDR1 is MNHNY and CDR2 is SVGAGI (reference sequence). The germline V and J ends were trimmed by 6 bases and 4 bases, with 9 bases remaining between them. The CDR3 reads CASSPELNEKLFF. The DNA for the CDR3 is TGTGCCAGCAGCCCCGAACTTAATGAAAAACTGTTTTTT.

The chain joins TRBV2 to TRBJ2-3; D is uncertain. Trimming took off 1 base at V and 0 bases at J, with 8 bases between the two ends. This CDR3 contains 15 residues. From germline, CDR1 is SNHLY and CDR2 FYNNEI. The CDR3 sequence: CASSEVGFSTDTQYF. The CDR3 DNA follows: TGTGCCAGCAGTGAAGTAGGGTTTAGCACAGATACGCAGTATTTT. Using reference TRBV2 and TRBJ2-3 for the parts outside the CDR3, the full variable domain is EPEVTQTPSHQVTQMGQEVILRCVPISNHLYFYWYRQILGQKVEFLVSFYNNEISEKSEIFDDQFSVERPDGSNFTLKIRSTKLEDSAMYFCASSEVGFSTDTQYFGPGTRLTVL.

The table lists this clonotype with a few counts. V usage is TRBV20-1 and J usage is TRBJ1-1; no clear D gene. CDR1 is DFQATT and CDR2 is SNEGSKA in the germline V gene (reference sequence). The V gene lost 7 bases and the J gene lost 7 bases, with 16 bases spanning the gap. CDR3 length: 12 amino acids. The chain's CDR3 is CSVKRAGNEAFF. For the CDR3, the DNA is TGCAGTGTCAAGAGAGCGGGCAATGAAGCTTTCTTT.

This sequence joins TRBV12-3 or TRBV12-4 and TRBJ2-6; D remains ambiguous. The CDR3 totals 15 residues. Trimming shortened V by 6 bases and J by 0 bases, and 9 bases separated the two germline ends. For the CDR3, the DNA is TGTGCCAGCAGAGCCGTCCGCTCTGGGGCCAACGTCCTGACTTTC. Its protein is CASRAVRSGANVLTF.

The rearrangement joins TRBV5-6 to TRBJ2-4; 11 bases are shared with TRBD2. V was pared by 5 bases and J by 9 bases, with 7 bases of the junction left unmatched. This CDR3 has 14 amino acids. Per germline, CDR1 SGHDT and CDR2 YYEEEE. DNA of the CDR3: TGTGCCAGCAGACCGACTAGCGGGGAAAGCATTCAGTACTTC. The encoded protein is CASRPTSGESIQYF.

The V gene is TRBV9, the J gene TRBJ2-2; D not certain. V lost 3 bases and J 10 bases, leaving 13 bases between the germline ends. The CDR3 is 13 amino acids. In germline, CDR1 is SGDLS, CDR2 YYNGEE. The chain's CDR3 is CASSATDVSELFF. The DNA for the CDR3 is TGTGCCAGCAGCGCGACGGACGTCTCGGAGCTGTTTTTT.

V is TRBV9 and J is TRBJ2-7, with no clear D. There are 16 residues in the CDR3. V was trimmed by 0 bases and J by 4 bases, leaving 17 bases between them. The germline V gene encodes CDR1 SGDLS and CDR2 YYNGEE. This CDR3 is CASSVGGQVTDYEQYF. The CDR3 coding sequence is TGTGCCAGCAGCGTAGGGGGTCAGGTGACCGATTACGAGCAGTACTTC.

The chain combines TRBV2 with TRBJ1-1; no firm D call. Germline V gene data show CDR1 as SNHLY and CDR2 as FYNNEI. V shed 4 bases and J shed 13 bases, with 13 bases lying between them. There are 11 residues in the CDR3. CDR3 protein: CASSGEGGDFF. The CDR3 DNA sequence: TGTGCCAGCAGTGGGGAGGGTGGGGATTTCTTT.